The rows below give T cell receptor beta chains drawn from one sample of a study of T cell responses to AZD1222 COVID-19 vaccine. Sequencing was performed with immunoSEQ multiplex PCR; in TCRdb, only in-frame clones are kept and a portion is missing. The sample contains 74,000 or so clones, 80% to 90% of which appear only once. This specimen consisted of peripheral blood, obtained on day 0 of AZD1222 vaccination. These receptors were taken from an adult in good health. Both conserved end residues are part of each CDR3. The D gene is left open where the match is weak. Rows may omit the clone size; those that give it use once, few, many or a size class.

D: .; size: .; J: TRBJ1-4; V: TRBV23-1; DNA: TGCGCCAGCAGTCACGACAGAAGGATGTTTTTT; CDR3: CASSHDRRMFF
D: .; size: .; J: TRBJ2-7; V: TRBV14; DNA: TGTGCCATCCCCTTTAAGGGGCTAACCTACGAGCAGTACTTC; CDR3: CAIPFKGLTYEQYF
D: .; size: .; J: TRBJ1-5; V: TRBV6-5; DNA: TGTGCCAGCAGTCCAAGCAGGCGCAATCAGCCCCAGCATTTT; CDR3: CASSPSRRNQPQHF
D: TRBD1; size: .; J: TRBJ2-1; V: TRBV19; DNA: TGTGCCAGTAGTATTAGGGGACAGGGGGTTGGCGAGCAGTTCTTC; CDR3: CASSIRGQGVGEQFF
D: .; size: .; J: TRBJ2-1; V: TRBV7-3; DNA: TGTGCCAGCAGCTCACCAGGGAACAATGAGCAGTTCTTC; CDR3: CASSSPGNNEQFF
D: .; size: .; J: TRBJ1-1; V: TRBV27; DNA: TGTGCCAGCAGGCCACGTGGGGGGATTGAAGGAACTGAAGCTTTCTTT; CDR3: CASRPRGGIEGTEAFF
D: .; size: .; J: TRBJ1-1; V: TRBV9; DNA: TGTGCCAGCACCTTGGTGTCGAACACTGAAGCTTTCTTT; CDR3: CASTLVSNTEAFF
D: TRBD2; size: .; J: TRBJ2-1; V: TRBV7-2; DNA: TGTGCCAGCAGTCGTAGCGGGAGCGGCTACAATGAGCAGTTCTTC; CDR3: CASSRSGSGYNEQFF
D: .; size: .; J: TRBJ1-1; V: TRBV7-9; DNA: TGTGCCAGCAGCTTAGGTCTCGGGCGTGAAGCTTTCTTT; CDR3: CASSLGLGREAFF
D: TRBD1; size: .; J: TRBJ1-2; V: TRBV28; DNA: TGTGCCAGCAGTTTCGGGGACAGAGGCTATGGCTACACCTTC; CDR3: CASSFGDRGYGYTF
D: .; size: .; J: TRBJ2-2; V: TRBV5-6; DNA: TGTGCCAGCAGCTTGTCGGGGGATTTCACCGGGGAGCTGTTTTTT; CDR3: CASSLSGDFTGELFF
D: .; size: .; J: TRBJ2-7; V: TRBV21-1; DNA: TGTGCCAGCAGCACGCCCCTCCCCTACGAGCAGTACTTC; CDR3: CASSTPLPYEQYF
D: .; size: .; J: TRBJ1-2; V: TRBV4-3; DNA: TGCGCCAGCAGCCAAGGACCGGGAGACACCTATGGCTACACCTTC; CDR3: CASSQGPGDTYGYTF
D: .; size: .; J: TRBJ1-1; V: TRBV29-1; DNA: TGCAGCGTTTCCAGAGGGGTTGACACTGAAGCTTTCTTT; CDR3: CSVSRGVDTEAFF
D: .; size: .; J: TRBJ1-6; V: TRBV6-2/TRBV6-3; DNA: TGTGCCAGCAGTCGCTCGGACTCACCCCTCCACTTT; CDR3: CASSRSDSPLHF
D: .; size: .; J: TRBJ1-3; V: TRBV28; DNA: TGTGCCAGCAGCCCTTTTAGCTCTGGAAACACCATATATTTT; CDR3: CASSPFSSGNTIYF
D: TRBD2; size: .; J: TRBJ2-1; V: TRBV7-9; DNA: TGTGCCAGCAGCCCCGGACTAGCGGGGGAACCGGGTGATGAGCAGTTCTTC; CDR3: CASSPGLAGEPGDEQFF
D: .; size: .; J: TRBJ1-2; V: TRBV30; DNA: TGTGCCTGGGCGGGGATAAACTATGGCTACACCTTC; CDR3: CAWAGINYGYTF
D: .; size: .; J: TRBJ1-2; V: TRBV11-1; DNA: TGTGCCAGCAGCTTCTCGGCAGGGTCAGGCTATGGCTACACCTTC; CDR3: CASSFSAGSGYGYTF
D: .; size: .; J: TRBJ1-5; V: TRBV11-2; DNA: TGTGCCAGCAGCTTAAGTCAGGGAAATCAGCCCCAGCATTTT; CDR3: CASSLSQGNQPQHF
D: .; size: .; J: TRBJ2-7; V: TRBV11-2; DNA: TGTGCCAGCAGCTTAGTCGTGTTCCGGGAGCAGTACTTC; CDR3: CASSLVVFREQYF
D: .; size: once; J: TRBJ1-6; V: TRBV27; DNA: TGTGCCAGCAGTTTAGGGTTTGGGTATAATTCACCCCTCCACTTT; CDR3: CASSLGFGYNSPLHF
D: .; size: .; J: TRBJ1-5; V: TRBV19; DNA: TGTGCCTCCCGAGACAGTAGCAATCAGCCCCAGCATTTT; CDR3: CASRDSSNQPQHF
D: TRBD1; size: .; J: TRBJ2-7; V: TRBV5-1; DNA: TGCGCCAGCAGCCCCGGGACAGGTGGGCCATCCGAGCAGTACTTC; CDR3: CASSPGTGGPSEQYF
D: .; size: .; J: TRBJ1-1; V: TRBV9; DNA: TGTGCCAGCAGAGCATACAGTTACACTGAAGCTTTCTTT; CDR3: CASRAYSYTEAFF
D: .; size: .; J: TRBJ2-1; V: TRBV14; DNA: TGTGCCAGCAGCCCTTCTAGGGGCTACAATGAGCAGTTCTTC; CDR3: CASSPSRGYNEQFF
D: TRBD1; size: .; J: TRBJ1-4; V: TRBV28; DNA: TGTGCCAGCAGTATCCGACAGGGGAGGAGTGAAAAACTGTTTTTT; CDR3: CASSIRQGRSEKLFF
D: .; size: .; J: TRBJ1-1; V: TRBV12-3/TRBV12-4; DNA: TGTGCCAGCACTGGGGGACGGGAGGAAGCTTTCTTT; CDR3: CASTGGREEAFF
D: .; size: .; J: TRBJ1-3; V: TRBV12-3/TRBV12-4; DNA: TGTGCCAGCAGTTTAACATCTGGAAACACCATATATTTT; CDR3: CASSLTSGNTIYF
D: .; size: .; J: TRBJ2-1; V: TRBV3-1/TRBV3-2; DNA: TGTGCCAGCAGCCAGAGGGCCGTAAATGAGCAGTTCTTC; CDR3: CASSQRAVNEQFF
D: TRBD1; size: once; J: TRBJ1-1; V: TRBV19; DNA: TGTGCCAGTAGTCTAAGTACAGGGGGTACAGCTTTCTTT; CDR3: CASSLSTGGTAFF
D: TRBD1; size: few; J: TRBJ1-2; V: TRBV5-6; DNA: TGTGCCAGCCTAACCGACATCCCGGGACAGAACTATGGCTACACCTTC; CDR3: CASLTDIPGQNYGYTF
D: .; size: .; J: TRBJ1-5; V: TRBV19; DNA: TGTGCCAGTAGTATAAGGCAGGAGTACCAAGATCAGCCCCAGCATTTT; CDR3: CASSIRQEYQDQPQHF
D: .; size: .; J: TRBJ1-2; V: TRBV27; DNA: TGTGCCAGCAGCACTATCGAAGCGCGGGGCTACACCTTC; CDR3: CASSTIEARGYTF
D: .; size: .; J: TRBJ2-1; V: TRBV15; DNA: TGTGCCACCAGCAGGGGGGACTCCTACAATGAGCAGTTCTTC; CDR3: CATSRGDSYNEQFF
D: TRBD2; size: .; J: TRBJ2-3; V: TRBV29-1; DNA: TGCAGCCAGGGGGGAGCGGGAGGGATGGATACGCAGTATTTT; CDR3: CSQGGAGGMDTQYF
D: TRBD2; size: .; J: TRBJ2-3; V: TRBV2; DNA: TGTGCCAGCAGTGTTCTCGGCGGGGGGGCTGCAGATACGCAGTATTTT; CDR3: CASSVLGGGAADTQYF
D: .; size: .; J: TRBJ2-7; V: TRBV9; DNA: TGTGCCAGCAGCCCCGGGGTGGGGAGAACAAACGAGCAGTACTTC; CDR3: CASSPGVGRTNEQYF